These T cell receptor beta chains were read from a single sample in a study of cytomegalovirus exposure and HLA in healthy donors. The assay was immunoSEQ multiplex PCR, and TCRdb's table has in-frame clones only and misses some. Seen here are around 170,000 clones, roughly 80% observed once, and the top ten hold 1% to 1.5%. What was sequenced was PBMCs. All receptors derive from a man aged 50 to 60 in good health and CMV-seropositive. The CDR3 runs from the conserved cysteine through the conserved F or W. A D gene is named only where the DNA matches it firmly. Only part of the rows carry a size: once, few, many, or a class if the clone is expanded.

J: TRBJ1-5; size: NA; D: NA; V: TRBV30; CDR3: CAWSPRQGQPQHF; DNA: TGTGCCTGGAGCCCCAGGCAAGGTCAGCCCCAGCATTTT
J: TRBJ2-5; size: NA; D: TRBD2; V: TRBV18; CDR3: CASSPLALAGQETQYF; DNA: TGTGCCAGCTCACCCCTAGCCCTAGCGGGGCAAGAGACCCAGTACTTC
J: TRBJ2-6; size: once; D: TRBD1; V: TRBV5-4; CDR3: CASSHPGQGSGANVLTF; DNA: TGTGCCAGCAGTCATCCGGGACAGGGTTCTGGGGCCAACGTCCTGACTTTC
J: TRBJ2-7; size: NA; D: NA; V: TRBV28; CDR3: CASSSTGLAIYEQYF; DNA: TGTGCCAGCAGTTCGACAGGACTGGCAATCTACGAGCAGTACTTC
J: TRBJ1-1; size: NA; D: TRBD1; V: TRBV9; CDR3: CASSLDRGPTEAFF; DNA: TGTGCCAGCAGCCTTGACAGGGGGCCTACTGAAGCTTTCTTT
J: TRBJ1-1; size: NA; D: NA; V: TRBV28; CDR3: CASEWGRARRTEAFF; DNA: TGTGCCAGCGAGTGGGGGAGGGCACGTCGGACTGAAGCTTTCTTT
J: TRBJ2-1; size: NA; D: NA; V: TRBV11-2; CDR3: CASSSYRERNNEQFF; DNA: TGTGCCAGCAGCTCCTACAGGGAGAGAAACAATGAGCAGTTCTTC
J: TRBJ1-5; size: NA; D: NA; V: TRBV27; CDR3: CASSFVRGQPQHF; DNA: TGTGCCAGCAGTTTTGTCAGGGGCCAGCCCCAGCATTTT
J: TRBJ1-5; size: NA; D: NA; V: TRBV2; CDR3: CASSVLRGNQPQHF; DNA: TGTGCCAGCAGTGTTTTAAGGGGAAATCAGCCCCAGCATTTT
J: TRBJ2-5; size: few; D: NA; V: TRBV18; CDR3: CASSSGLQETQYF; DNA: TGTGCCAGCTCATCGGGACTGCAAGAGACCCAGTACTTC
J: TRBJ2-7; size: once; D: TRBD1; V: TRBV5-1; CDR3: CASSLGDRGREQYF; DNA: TGCGCCAGCAGCTTGGGTGACAGGGGGCGGGAGCAGTACTTC
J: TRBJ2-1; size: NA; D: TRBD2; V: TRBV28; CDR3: CASLTPFAGAYNEQFF; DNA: TGTGCCAGCCTCACCCCCTTCGCGGGGGCCTACAATGAGCAGTTCTTC
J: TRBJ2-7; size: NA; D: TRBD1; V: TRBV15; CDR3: CATSSLPGTRGPISSYEQYF; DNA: TGTGCCACCAGCAGCCTCCCGGGGACGAGGGGGCCTATAAGCTCCTACGAGCAGTACTTC
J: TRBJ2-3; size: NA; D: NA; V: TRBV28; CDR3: CASSFVGRSTDTQYF; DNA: TGTGCCAGCAGTTTCGTGGGGCGGAGCACAGATACGCAGTATTTT
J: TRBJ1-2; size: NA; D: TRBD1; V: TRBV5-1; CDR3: CASSDGQGGYGYTF; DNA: TGCGCCAGCAGCGACGGACAGGGGGGCTATGGCTACACCTTC
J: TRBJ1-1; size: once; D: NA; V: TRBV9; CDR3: CASSVGTLTEAFF; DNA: TGTGCCAGCAGCGTAGGGACACTAACTGAAGCTTTCTTT
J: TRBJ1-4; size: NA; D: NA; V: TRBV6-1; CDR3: CASSQGLIEKLFF; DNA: TGTGCCAGCAGCCAGGGGTTGATTGAAAAACTGTTTTTT
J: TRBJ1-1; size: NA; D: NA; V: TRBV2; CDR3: CASTTSMNTEAFF; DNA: TGTGCCAGCACAACGAGCATGAACACTGAAGCTTTCTTT
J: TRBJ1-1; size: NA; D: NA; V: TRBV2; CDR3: CASSEAGGRTEAFF; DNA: TGTGCCAGCAGTGAAGCTGGGGGGAGGACTGAAGCTTTCTTT
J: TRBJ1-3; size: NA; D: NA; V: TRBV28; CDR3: CASSPSVQGQRNTIYF; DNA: TGTGCCAGCAGCCCTTCCGTACAGGGCCAGCGAAACACCATATATTTT
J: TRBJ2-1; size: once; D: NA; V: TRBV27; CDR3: CASSLSSTVYNEQFF; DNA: TGTGCCAGCAGTTTATCGAGCACTGTTTACAATGAGCAGTTCTTC
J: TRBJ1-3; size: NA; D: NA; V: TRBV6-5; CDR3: CASSYWDGRGNTIYF; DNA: TGTGCCAGCAGTTACTGGGACGGGAGGGGAAACACCATATATTTT
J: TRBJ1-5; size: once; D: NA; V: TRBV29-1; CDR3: CSARQGNQPQHF; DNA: TGCAGCGCGCGACAGGGCAATCAGCCCCAGCATTTT
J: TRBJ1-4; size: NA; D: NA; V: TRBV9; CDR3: CAVLWGGEKLFF; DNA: TGTGCCGTCCTCTGGGGCGGTGAAAAACTGTTTTTT